This T cell receptor beta chain was observed in a study of glioma-infiltrating T cells. Study in general: Glioblastomas were WHO grade IV, sampled at first diagnosis; low-grade were grade II. General study points: Gliomas, especially low-grade, showed above-expected tissue-blood divergence; non-neoplastic patients showed below. Only very few CDR3 sequences appeared in both tissue and blood.

CDR1 is SGHNT, CDR2 YYREEE, per germline (reference sequence). The CDR3 has 14 residues. V gave up 10 bases and J gave up 2 bases, with 19 bases separating them. The iRepertoire nested amplicon-rescue multiplex PCR amplified TCR alpha and beta CDR3s from RNA. TCRdb ran MiXCR on the multiplex PCR reads and lists one entry per CDR3 protein. The sample lists more than 350,000 distinct CDR3 sequences; 41% were seen once. Points on this clonotype: Antigen specificity is unknown.

The chain joins TRBV5-4 to TRBJ2-7; D might be TRBD2 (5 bases). The TCR was taken from a human donor with low-grade glioma or glioblastoma, undergoing nonglioma brain surgery, or in good health (not recorded which). Sequenced: glioma tissue, nonneoplastic brain tissue, or PBMCs (not recorded which). The CDR3 DNA follows: TGTGCCGGGAAAGGTGGGCGGGTGACCTACGAGCAGTACTTC. Its protein is CAGKGGRVTYEQYF.